These T cell receptor beta chains were read from a single sample in a study of siplizumab effects on memory and regulatory T cells. Sequencing used immunoSEQ multiplex PCR; TCRdb keeps in-frame clones, though not all of them. The repertoire includes roughly 69,000 clones, approximately 87% of them detected once, and 3.5% to 4% sits in the top ten. Sequenced input: memory CD4+ T cells sorted from blood. The source of these receptors is a human donor in good health. Both conserved end residues are part of each CDR3. D genes are given only for firm matches. The listing skips clone size in some rows; elsewhere it reads once, few, many or a size class.

>-|-|TRBV19|TRBJ2-1
CASSNGVYNEQFF
TGTGCCAGTAGTAACGGAGTATACAATGAGCAGTTCTTC
>-|-|TRBV6-1|TRBJ1-3
CASSERSHQARNTIYF
TGTGCCAGCAGTGAACGGAGTCACCAAGCAAGAAACACCATATATTTT
>-|-|TRBV7-2|TRBJ1-1
CASSLGDRNTEAFF
TGTGCCAGCAGCTTAGGAGACAGGAACACTGAAGCTTTCTTT
>few|-|TRBV21-1|TRBJ1-5
CASSRTPPTVPQHF
TGTGCCAGCAGCAGGACACCACCCACAGTACCCCAGCATTTT
>once|TRBD1|TRBV5-5|TRBJ2-5
CASSLGGAGGAAETQYF
TGTGCCAGCAGCTTGGGTGGCGCAGGGGGCGCGGCAGAGACCCAGTACTTC
>-|TRBD1|TRBV19|TRBJ1-5
CASSPGTGSGVWQPQHF
TGTGCCAGTAGTCCAGGGACAGGGAGTGGGGTTTGGCAGCCCCAGCATTTT
>-|-|TRBV4-2|TRBJ2-7
CASSQRSGHEQYF
TGTGCCAGCAGCCAACGTTCCGGCCACGAGCAGTACTTC
>-|-|TRBV2|TRBJ1-5
CASSEVQGFSNQPQHF
TGTGCCAGCAGTGAGGTACAGGGCTTTAGCAATCAGCCCCAGCATTTT
>-|TRBD1|TRBV7-9|TRBJ1-4
CASSRQGATNEKLFF
TGTGCCAGCAGCAGACAGGGGGCAACTAATGAAAAACTGTTTTTT
>few|TRBD2|TRBV6-6|TRBJ2-1
CASNGGAQYNEQFF
TGTGCCAGCAACGGGGGGGCCCAGTACAATGAGCAGTTCTTC
>-|TRBD1|TRBV5-1|TRBJ1-2
CASNQDGTGGSTGYTF
TGCGCCAGCAACCAAGACGGGACAGGGGGCAGTACTGGCTACACCTTC
>-|TRBD1|TRBV7-9|TRBJ2-5
CASSSGPWPRGPETQYF
TGTGCCAGCAGCTCTGGTCCTTGGCCCAGGGGGCCCGAGACCCAGTACTTC
>many|TRBD2|TRBV6-1|TRBJ2-1
CASINPSGGFNEQFF
TGTGCCAGCATCAACCCTAGCGGGGGATTCAATGAGCAGTTCTTC
>once|TRBD2|TRBV27|TRBJ2-3
CASSTPAGGATDTQYF
TGTGCCAGCAGCACCCCAGCGGGAGGAGCAACAGATACGCAGTATTTT
>-|TRBD1|TRBV29-1|TRBJ1-1
CSVGQGRTEAFF
TGCAGCGTGGGACAGGGGAGGACTGAAGCTTTCTTT
>-|-|TRBV5-1|TRBJ2-2
CASSSRDAGELFF
TGCGCCAGCAGCTCCAGGGACGCCGGGGAGCTGTTTTTT
>few|-|TRBV7-9|TRBJ1-4
CASSLVVRGMANEKLFF
TGTGCCAGCAGCTTAGTCGTGCGGGGGATGGCTAATGAAAAACTGTTTTTT
>-|-|TRBV7-6|TRBJ2-2
CASSLVSFLGRSPLNTGELFF
TGTGCCAGCAGCTTAGTTTCCTTTCTCGGACGGAGTCCCTTGAACACCGGGGAGCTGTTTTTT
>-|-|TRBV25-1|TRBJ2-7
CASKGAYEQYF
TGTGCCAGCAAGGGGGCCTACGAGCAGTACTTC
>-|-|TRBV5-1|TRBJ1-4
CASSLAAGLDEKLFF
TGCGCCAGCAGCTTGGCCGCGGGTCTCGATGAAAAACTGTTTTTT
>-|TRBD2|TRBV18|TRBJ2-5
CASSPDRGLAGLQETQYF
TGTGCCAGCTCACCAGACAGAGGACTAGCGGGACTCCAAGAGACCCAGTACTTC
>-|-|TRBV28|TRBJ2-7
CASKGGGGSYEQYF
TGTGCCAGCAAAGGAGGTGGCGGCTCCTACGAGCAGTACTTC